This TCR beta chain was observed in a study of cytomegalovirus exposure and HLA in healthy donors. Findings of the study overall: The authors judged a highly shared variant cluster likely a sequencing artifact. Specificity for CMV antigens was confirmed in vitro for three of the CMV-associated chains.

V was shortened by 2 bases and J by 1 base, with 10 bases between the two germline ends. The CDR3 contains 14 residues. Germline CDR1 GTSNPN, CDR2 SVGIG (reference sequence). As for this clone: Its specificity is unknown.

The PCR contained 60 Vbeta and 13 Jbeta primers. The assay was immunoSEQ multiplex PCR, and TCRdb's table has in-frame clones only and misses some. Altogether 160,000 or so clones are present, approximately 80% being singletons, with the ten largest covering more than 6.5%. The sample consisted of PBMCs. This sequence joins TRBV30 and TRBJ2-3, with D possibly being TRBD2 (6 bases). This clonotype was obtained from a woman in her forties or fifties in good health and CMV-seropositive. The chain's CDR3 is CAWSRGGGTDTQYF. CDR3 bases: TGTGCCTGGAGTAGGGGAGGAGGCACAGATACGCAGTATTTT. The full variable domain, its missing parts supplied by reference TRBV30 and TRBJ2-3, is SQTIHQWPATLVQPVGSPLSLECTVEGTSNPNLYWYRQAAGRGLQLLFYSVGIGQISSEVPQNLSASRPQDRQFILSSKKLLLSDSGFYLCAWSRGGGTDTQYFGPGTRLTVL.